This T cell receptor beta chain was sequenced for a study of T-cell memory formation after mild COVID-19. Study-wide points: Memory sampled before infection contained some responding clones, suggesting cross-reactive memory joined.

This clonotype was recorded at least ten times. Its specificity is not known. The germline V gene encodes CDR1 SGHAT and CDR2 FQNNGV. Trimming removed 9 bases at V and 4 bases at J, with 10 bases between. This CDR3 has 11 amino acids. From 5'RACE with constant-segment primers came TCR alpha and TCR beta cDNA libraries that carried sample barcodes and UMIs. MiXCR, applied by TCRdb to the 5' RACE reads, yields one record per CDR3 protein. The sample has 500,000 to 650,000 distinct CDR3 sequences; roughly 20% are singletons. J is TRBJ2-7 and V is TRBV11-2, with D hard to call. The sequence was collected from an adult woman who had mild COVID-19 (a few samples of this study predate the infection). Cell type and time point are not known. The sequenced material came from PBMCs or a T cell subset sorted from them (not recorded which). Here the CDR3 reads CASKLQYEQYF. The DNA of the CDR3 is TGTGCCAGTAAGCTGCAGTACGAGCAGTACTTC. Variable domain in full (rest from reference TRBV11-2 and TRBJ2-7): EAGVAQSPRYKIIEKRQSVAFWCNPISGHATLYWYQQILGQGPKLLIQFQNNGVVDDSQLPKDRFSAERLKGVDSTLKIQPAKLEDSAVYLCASKLQYEQYFGPGTRLTVT.